Presented here are 23 T cell receptor beta chains from one specimen sequenced in a study of shared clonotypes between healthy human individuals. The data were produced by immunoSEQ multiplex PCR, yet TCRdb's version contains in-frame clones alone and is incomplete. The sample carries hundreds of thousands of clones, more than 95% recorded once. The material sequenced was naive CD4+ T cells sorted from blood. The subset: CD45RA+ positively selected. The source is a woman aged 30 to 39 in good health.

V gene TRBV7-2 combines with J gene TRBJ1-1; D uncertain. The CDR3 loop spans 14 amino acids. Germline lookup yields CDR1 SGHTA and CDR2 FQGNSA. Trimming removed 5 bases at V and 2 bases at J, with 12 bases between. The CDR3 bases are TGTGCCAGCAGCAAAGCCGGGGTTAACACTGAAGCTTTCTTT. This gives the protein CASSKAGVNTEAFF.

This chain connects TRBV19 to TRBJ2-1; TRBD1 matches 8 bases. CDR3 length: 15 residues. J gave up 6 bases and V 6 bases, and 10 bases lay outside the gene matches. Germline values: CDR1 LNHDA, CDR2 SQIVND (reference sequence). In DNA form, the CDR3 reads TGTGCCAGTAGCCCCGCGACAGGGGTAGGCAATGAGCAGTTCTTC. Translating it yields CASSPATGVGNEQFF.

This clone was picked up one time. The chain joins TRBV19 to TRBJ1-4; tentatively, D is TRBD1 (6 bases). The length of the CDR3 is 16 residues. V was trimmed by 8 bases and J by 4 bases, leaving 20 bases between them. The germline CDR1 and CDR2 sequences are LNHDA and SQIVND (reference sequence). The CDR3 reads CASRGGQTAYNEKLFF. Here the CDR3 DNA reads TGTGCCAGTCGAGGCGGACAGACAGCTTATAATGAAAAACTGTTTTTT.

The chain employs TRBV4-1 and TRBJ2-5, with TRBD2 matching over 7 bases. The J call may be incorrect, as the DNA end agrees better with TRBJ2-7. CDR3 length equals 17 residues. Germline V gene data show CDR1 as MGHRA and CDR2 as YSYEKL. The CDR3 sequence is CASSSTSYLAASYEQYF. Here the CDR3 DNA reads TGCGCCAGCAGCTCCACCTCGTACCTAGCGGCCTCCTACGAGCAGTACTTC.

A remark on this clone: Distinct nucleotide sequences in the sample also encode this CDR3. V is TRBV10-3 and J is TRBJ2-3; 8 positions agree with TRBD2. The germline gives CDR1 ENHRY, CDR2 SYGVKD. The trim removed 2 bases at V and 6 bases at J, leaving 4 bases unmatched. The CDR3 contains 14 residues. The CDR3 coding sequence is TGTGCCATCAGTGAGGGACTAGCAGGCGATACGCAGTATTTT. This codes for CAISEGLAGDTQYF.

This clone was counted once. V gene TRBV10-1 combines with J gene TRBJ2-2, with D hard to call. The V and J ends lost 4 bases and 0 bases respectively, with 9 bases between them. This CDR3 has 15 residues. The germline CDR1 and CDR2 sequences are WNHNN and SYGVQD (reference sequence). For the CDR3, the DNA is TGCGCCAGCAGTGTAGGAATTTCGAACACCGGGGAGCTGTTTTTT. Its protein is CASSVGISNTGELFF.

The chain uses TRBV28 and TRBJ1-5; D gene unclear. Trimming shortened V by 6 bases and J by 3 bases, and 9 bases separated the two germline ends. Germline values: CDR1 MDHEN, CDR2 SYDVKM. This CDR3 region has 13 residues. CDR3 protein: CASRRAVNQPQHF. DNA of the CDR3: TGTGCCAGCAGAAGGGCAGTCAATCAGCCCCAGCATTTT.

J is TRBJ1-2 and V is TRBV5-4, with 7 bases identical to TRBD1. This CDR3 has 15 amino acids. Looked up from germline, CDR1 is SGHNT and CDR2 is YYREEE (reference sequence). V shed 0 bases and J 8 bases; nucleotides not matched to a gene: 10. The CDR3 reads CASSLAWQGEEGYTF. CDR3 nucleotide sequence: TGTGCCAGCAGCTTGGCATGGCAGGGGGAGGAAGGCTACACCTTC. The full variable domain, its missing parts supplied by reference TRBV5-4 and TRBJ1-2, is ETGVTQSPTHLIKTRGQQVTLRCSSQSGHNTVSWYQQALGQGPQFIFQYYREEENGRGNFPPRFSGLQFPNYSSELNVNALELDDSALYLCASSLAWQGEEGYTFGSGTRLTVV.

The V call is TRBV19, the J call TRBJ2-5, with 13 bases aligning to TRBD2. The end of the DNA fits TRBJ2-7 better, so the J call may be wrong. The CDR3 runs to 15 residues. CDR1 and CDR2 from the germline V gene are LNHDA and SQIVND (reference sequence). The CDR3 nucleotides read TGTGCCAGTAGTATTGGGACTAGCGGGGCCTACGAGCAGTACTTC. Translating it yields CASSIGTSGAYEQYF.

The chain employs TRBV19 and TRBJ2-1; 7 nucleotides agree with TRBD1. Germline lookup yields CDR1 LNHDA and CDR2 SQIVND (reference sequence). Trimming took 1 base from V and 2 from J; bases not matched to a gene: 2. The CDR3 covers 15 residues. In DNA form, the CDR3 reads TGTGCCAGTAGTATAGGGCAGGGGGCCTACAATGAGCAGTTCTTC. Its translation is CASSIGQGAYNEQFF.

This chain connects TRBV27 to TRBJ1-5; 10 nucleotides align to TRBD1. J was trimmed by 6 bases and V by 5 bases; bases with no gene match: 7. The CDR3 length is 15 residues. Per germline, CDR1 MNHEY and CDR2 SMNVEV (reference sequence). The CDR3 here is CASSQRQGALQPQHF. CDR3 DNA: TGTGCCAGCAGTCAACGACAGGGGGCTCTTCAGCCCCAGCATTTT.

The CDR3 sequence is CASRLTGGGSGYTF. The DNA of the CDR3 is TGTGCCAGCAGGCTGACAGGGGGCGGGTCGGGCTACACCTTC. This rearrangement joins TRBV28 to TRBJ1-2; 10 bases are a match to TRBD1. The CDR3 length is 14 residues. J gave up 8 bases and V 6 bases, and 9 bases lay outside the gene matches. The germline gives CDR1 MDHEN, CDR2 SYDVKM.

V gene TRBV28 combines with J gene TRBJ1-1; D is unclear. The CDR3 spans 14 residues. Germline V gives CDR1 MDHEN, CDR2 SYDVKM. V was shortened by 2 bases and J by 1 base, with 8 bases between the two germline ends. The CDR3 coding sequence is TGTGCCAGCAGTTTAGTGAAGAAGAACACTGAAGCTTTCTTT. Translation: CASSLVKKNTEAFF.

In DNA form, the CDR3 reads TGTGCCAGCAGGCGGGCAGGGAAAGGCCTGAACACTGAAGCTTTCTTT. Translated: CASRRAGKGLNTEAFF. This chain uses TRBV19 with TRBJ1-1, with a tentative D call TRBD1 (5 bases). The CDR3 is made up of 16 amino acids. V lost 9 bases and J lost 0, with 20 bases in between. Germline values: CDR1 LNHDA, CDR2 SQIVND (reference sequence).

The rearrangement joins TRBV30 to TRBJ1-5; no firm D call. Per the germline V gene, CDR1 is GTSNPN and CDR2 is SVGIG (reference sequence). The CDR3 runs to 11 residues. V was shortened by 3 bases and J by 6 bases, with 6 bases between the two germline ends. CDR3 sequence reads: CAWSHGQPQHF. CDR3 bases: TGTGCCTGGAGCCATGGTCAGCCCCAGCATTTT.

V usage is TRBV5-1 and J usage is TRBJ2-1; TRBD1 aligns across 9 bases. The CDR3 spans 16 residues. Germline trimming cut 5 bases from V and 10 bases from J; bases unmatched to any gene: 16. The germline V gene has CDR1 SGHRS and CDR2 YFSETQ. CDR3 coding DNA: TGCGCCAGCAGAGTAACGCCGGGACAGGGCGGGTCCGAGCAGTTCTTC. It translates to CASRVTPGQGGSEQFF.

The chain recombines TRBV27 with TRBJ2-5, with D perhaps being TRBD1 or TRBD2 (6 bases each). The CDR3 is 11 residues long. The germline V gene encodes CDR1 MNHEY and CDR2 SMNVEV (reference sequence). V lost 8 bases and J 7 bases, leaving 11 bases between the germline ends. DNA of the CDR3: TGTGCCAGCCGGGGGCTCGGGACCCAGTACTTC. Translation gives CASRGLGTQYF.

The chain has TRBV18 and TRBJ2-2; 14 bases agree with TRBD2. The V segment lost 3 bases and the J segment 3 bases; nucleotides outside the gene matches: 6. The length of the CDR3 is 18 residues. Germline loops: CDR1 KGHSH, CDR2 LQKENI. The CDR3 is CASSPGLAGGSDTGELFF. The CDR3 nucleotides are TGTGCCAGCTCACCCGGACTAGCGGGAGGATCGGACACCGGGGAGCTGTTTTTT.

This rearrangement joins TRBV11-1 to TRBJ2-7; 7 bases are shared with TRBD1. Per the germline V gene, CDR1 is SGHAT and CDR2 is FQDESV (reference sequence). This CDR3 spans 14 amino acids. V shed 5 bases, J shed 5 bases, and the junction held 9 bases outside the gene matches. Here the CDR3 DNA reads TGTGCCAGCAGCATCGACAGGGTTGACCACGAGCAGTACTTC. As protein: CASSIDRVDHEQYF.

A single count supports this clone. The chain's CDR3 is CASSLVGTSEYNEQFF. CDR3 DNA: TGCGCCAGCAGCTTGGTAGGGACTAGCGAGTACAATGAGCAGTTCTTC. The chain recombines TRBV5-1 with TRBJ2-1, with 10 bases fitting TRBD2. J lost 4 bases, V lost 0 bases, and 4 bases had no gene match. The CDR3 runs to 16 residues. Germline values: CDR1 SGHRS, CDR2 YFSETQ.

This clone was seen once. The chain is built from TRBV28 and TRBJ1-5; 8 positions match TRBD1. The CDR3 is 16 amino acids. Germline V lookup: CDR1 MDHEN, CDR2 SYDVKM. The V gene end was trimmed by 3 bases and the J gene end by 6 bases; junction bases not matched to a gene: 10. The CDR3 sequence is CASSFGGWTGLQPQHF. CDR3 in DNA: TGTGCCAGCAGTTTTGGCGGATGGACAGGGCTTCAGCCCCAGCATTTT.

The chain carries TRBV28 and TRBJ2-1, with D unclear. V lost 4 bases and J 7 bases, leaving 5 bases between the germline ends. This CDR3 is built from 11 residues. The germline CDR1 and CDR2 sequences are MDHEN and SYDVKM. The CDR3 spells CASSSLNEQFF. CDR3 sequence (DNA): TGTGCCAGCAGTTCCCTTAATGAGCAGTTCTTC.

The V call is TRBV10-3, the J call TRBJ1-1, with D unclear. The germline gives CDR1 ENHRY, CDR2 SYGVKD. This CDR3 has 14 residues. V gave up 1 base and J gave up 3 bases, with 9 bases separating them. The CDR3 DNA is TGTGCCATCAGTGAGTGGGGTTTGGACACTGAAGCTTTCTTT. Translated: CAISEWGLDTEAFF.